This T cell receptor (beta chain) was recorded in a study of blood T cell repertoires in COVID-19. Study context: The origin of the acute and convalescent COVID-19 samples was the United States, Italy and Spain. The cDNA or gDNA used as material had been derived from T cells, B-cell-depleted T cells, or PBMCs.

Authors' data handling: Estimated nucleated cell counts came from reference gene primer amplification. Assay used: immunoSEQ multiplex PCR; TCRdb lists only in-frame clones, some missing. The V and J calls and clone size were taken over from that table, and D and trimming were inferred from the DNA. The sample has about 110,000 clones, roughly 87% seen once. Trimming pared 3 bases from V and 8 bases from J, leaving 19 bases between. The CDR3 extends over 15 amino acids. Germline V gene sequence: CDR1 LGHNA, CDR2 YNFKEQ. The gene calls are TRBV4-2 and TRBJ1-2; unclear D gene. The clonotype originates from a human donor in a cohort sampled during active COVID-19. Sequencing input: peripheral blood. The CDR3 DNA reads as TGTGCCAGCAGCCAGGATGCTAAAGGCCTGGGCGGCTACACCTTC. Translated, it gives CASSQDAKGLGGYTF.